This record concerns one T cell receptor (beta chain) sequence. This clonotype was recorded a few times. Its binding antigen is unknown. No base-level quality is on record; no much larger clone is a single base apart. This entry is derived from a study of T cell repertoires in cytomegalovirus infection (dated by TCRdb to between 2018 and 2021). With regard to the full study: The peptide stimulations were aimed at well-studied HLA-B-restricted epitopes as well as recently identified HLA-C-restricted CMV epitopes, whose presentation resists viral immunomodulation. Donor HLA type was relevant to the analysis, because carriage of CMV infection together with the matching HLA type was indicated by public TCR beta signatures. What the authors observed across the whole study: The ex vivo response was dominated by HLA-C-restricted CMV-specific TCR beta clonotypes, which also provided the single most frequent clonotype in two of eight donors. Carriers of CMV infection plus the relevant HLA type were discriminated by the cumulative frequency of public TCR beta family members in the study cohort and in an independent roughly 340-donor cohort.

TCRdb shows the sequencer as Illumina HiSeq 1500. TCRdb reprocessing: public reads trimmed at Q25 with fastp, clones called with MiXCR, in-frame beta chains kept. CDR3 protein sequences are deduplicated, and each keeps its most common genes and DNA. The sample includes approximately 110,000 distinct CDR3 sequences, with less than 30% observed a single time. The ten most abundant clones make up 81% of the sample. V is cut by 3 bases and J by 2 bases, and the space between the germline ends is 13 bases. CDR3 length: 15 amino acids, cysteine to phenylalanine. Only CDR3 DNA is held: 45 bases, read in frame from base 1. For CDR1 and CDR2, the germline V gene (reference sequence) lists DFQATT and SNEGSKA. Read against the paper, the sample's treatment or condition label means: in vitro stimulation with specific CMV peptide epitopes to enrich CMV-specific T cells.

This clonotype originated in a human donor in good health (CMV status not recorded). Some clones in this sample may be carry-over from other donors' samples. The chain couples TRBV20-1 to TRBJ2-2; TRBD1 could be the D gene, as 5 bases match. Here the sequenced sample was CD8+ T cells from cultured PBMCs, taken from culture after CMV antigen stimulation. The sequenced DNA: TGCAGTGCTAGTAGACAGAAGCCTAACACCGGGGAGCTGTTTTTT. Its translation is CSASRQKPNTGELFF.